These 5 T cell receptor beta chains were all obtained from the same sample, sequenced in a study of regulatory T cells in long-lasting Graves disease. Arm-PCR with iRepertoire HTBI primers amplified the CDR3 regions for these TCR beta libraries. TCRdb fed the multiplex PCR reads into MiXCR, producing one record per CDR3 protein. The repertoire holds 600,000 to 800,000 distinct CDR3 sequences, with about 30% as singletons. Time point of the sample: persistent/refractory GD, antithyroid drugs over 5 years with positive TRAb. There was RNA extracted from PBMCs, and the TCR library was made from it. Specimen: peripheral blood mononuclear cells (PBMCs), collected when the disease was refractory, from a patient treated with antithyroid drugs. These receptors originate from a female donor with Graves disease.

V and J are TRBV19 and TRBJ1-3; no reliable D call. Trimming removed 6 bases from V and 0 bases from J, with 9 bases in between. This CDR3 region has 14 residues. The germline gives CDR1 LNHDA, CDR2 SQIVND (reference sequence). The DNA for the CDR3 is TGTGCCAGTAGATATTCGGACTCTGGAAACACCATATATTTT. This sequence encodes CASRYSDSGNTIYF.

The rearrangement uses TRBV6-5 and TRBJ1-2; unclear D gene. The CDR3 totals 15 residues. Germline CDR1 reads MNHEY; CDR2 reads SVGAGI. Trimming stripped 2 bases from V and 4 bases from J, with 14 bases between. The DNA of the CDR3 is TGTGCCAGCAGTTACGCGGGTTGGAGCTCCTATGGCTACACCTTC. Translation: CASSYAGWSSYGYTF.

The rearrangement links TRBV4-1 to TRBJ1-2; D not resolved. Trimming removed 0 bases at V and 0 bases at J, with 14 bases between. The CDR3 covers 17 residues. Germline-derived CDR1 and CDR2 are MGHRA and YSYEKL. The CDR3 spells CASSQDPSENANYGYTF. The CDR3 nucleotides are TGCGCCAGCAGCCAAGATCCCTCAGAGAACGCTAACTATGGCTACACCTTC.

This clonotype was seen a handful of times. The V gene is TRBV2, the J gene TRBJ2-5, with 7 bases matching TRBD1. V shed 4 bases, J shed 4 bases, and the junction held 9 bases outside the gene matches. The CDR3 spans 15 residues. CDR1 SNHLY and CDR2 FYNNEI come from the germline V gene. CDR3 loop: CASSGEGGMGETQYF. DNA for the CDR3: TGTGCCAGCAGTGGGGAAGGGGGCATGGGAGAGACCCAGTACTTC.

This clonotype was counted at least ten times. This chain joins TRBV6-1 and TRBJ1-5; no clear D. The length of the CDR3 is 14 residues. Germline CDR1 MNHNS, CDR2 SASEGT. The V end lost 7 bases, the J end lost 0 bases, and 10 bases lay between the germline ends. The CDR3 here is CASNGFSSNQPQHF. CDR3 sequence (DNA): TGTGCCAGCAATGGTTTCAGTAGCAATCAGCCCCAGCATTTT.